This T cell receptor (beta chain) was sequenced for a study of blood T cell repertoires in COVID-19. Background on the study: Researchers got acute and convalescent COVID-19 samples from the United States, Italy and Spain. PBMCs, B-cell-depleted T cells, or T cells provided the cDNA or gDNA that made up the material.

The CDR3 contains 14 residues. The germline gives CDR1 SGHRS, CDR2 YFSETQ. V dropped 4 bases and J dropped 4; count of bases not matched to a gene: 5. Authors' methods: Estimation of nucleated cell counts relied on the amplification of reference gene primers. TCRdb keeps only in-frame clones here, not all; method: immunoSEQ multiplex PCR. V, J and clone size reflect that table, while D and trimming were determined from the DNA. Of 55,000 to 85,000 clones listed, around 80% are singletons. The gene calls are TRBV5-1 and TRBJ1-1, with 9 bases aligning to TRBD1. The sample was peripheral blood. The clonotype was recovered from a man aged 55 to 70 with active or convalescent COVID-19. CDR3 sequence: CASSVGDRATEAFF. For the CDR3, the DNA is TGCGCCAGCAGCGTGGGGGACAGGGCCACTGAAGCTTTCTTT. Combining the CDR3 with reference TRBV5-1 and TRBJ1-1 gives the whole variable domain KAGVTQTPRYLIKTRGQQVTLSCSPISGHRSVSWYQQTPGQGLQFLFEYFSETQRNKGNFPGRFSGRQFSNSRSEMNVSTLELGDSALYLCASSVGDRATEAFFGQGTRLTVV.